Below, 10 T cell receptor beta chains from the same sample are listed, as sequenced in a study of neurological immune-mediated disorders. From the 5' RACE reads, TCRdb called clonotypes with MiXCR, one entry per CDR3 protein. This sample has around 76,000 distinct CDR3 sequences; roughly 10% occur once, and the top ten carry 8.5% to 10%. The sample's time point: longitudinal time-point 1 (baseline). The sequenced sample was PBMCs. These receptors came from a man aged 30 to 39 in good health.

In its sample, this clonotype was seen many times. The CDR3 DNA follows: TGTGCCATCATGTTACCGGTCGGGGGCGCGAACACCGGGGAGCTGTTTTTT. This codes for CAIMLPVGGANTGELFF. The chain has TRBV10-3 and TRBJ2-2; D tentatively reads TRBD1 or TRBD2 (6 bases each). Trimming pared 7 bases from V and 0 bases from J, leaving 18 bases between. Germline CDR1 ENHRY, CDR2 SYGVKD. This CDR3 region has 17 residues.

The V and J genes are TRBV5-1 and TRBJ2-7, with D maybe TRBD2 (5 bases). The germline V gene encodes CDR1 SGHRS and CDR2 YFSETQ. Trimming removed 4 bases at V and 2 bases at J, with 13 bases between. CDR3 length: 14 residues. For the CDR3, the DNA is TGCGCCAGCAGCCGAGGTGAACTAGCCTACGAGCAGTACTTC. Its translation: CASSRGELAYEQYF.

V gene TRBV12-3 or TRBV12-4 combines with J gene TRBJ2-2; no clear D gene. The germline V and J ends were trimmed by 8 bases and 0 bases, with 13 bases remaining between them. The CDR3 spans 15 residues. Here the CDR3 DNA reads TGTGCCAGCGGAAATCCCCCCTCGAACACCGGGGAGCTGTTTTTT. Protein product: CASGNPPSNTGELFF.

This clonotype was seen at least ten times. This chain links TRBV10-3 with TRBJ2-1; weak D call: TRBD1 (5 bases). The V and J ends lost 3 bases and 7 bases respectively, with 16 bases between them. The CDR3 loop spans 15 amino acids. Germline loops: CDR1 ENHRY, CDR2 SYGVKD. CDR3 bases: TGTGCCATCAGTGATAACTTCAGGGTCAAGAATGAGCAGTTCTTC. This codes for CAISDNFRVKNEQFF.

This clonotype was observed many times. The gene calls are TRBV12-3 or TRBV12-4 and TRBJ1-2; 9 bases fit TRBD1. CDR3 size: 15 residues. The J segment lost 7 bases and the V segment lost 7 bases, leaving 13 bases of the junction unmatched. CDR3: CASIEAGTGISGYTF. The CDR3 region has the DNA TGTGCCAGCATCGAGGCCGGGACAGGGATCTCTGGCTACACCTTC.

At least ten counts were recorded for this clonotype. The chain links TRBV2 to TRBJ1-5; D ambiguous. The CDR3 spans 14 residues. The germline CDR1 and CDR2 sequences are SNHLY and FYNNEI. Trimming took 2 bases from V and 3 from J, leaving 8 bases between them. Written as DNA, the CDR3 is TGTGCCAGCAGTGAACAGACATACAATCAGCCCCAGCATTTT. Translation gives CASSEQTYNQPQHF.

This clonotype was observed at least ten times. V usage is TRBV12-3 or TRBV12-4 and J usage is TRBJ2-7; D perhaps matches TRBD1 (5 bases). Deletions cut 9 bases from V and 6 bases from J, with 15 bases between. This CDR3 has 12 residues. CDR3 coding DNA: TGTGCCAGTTCATTAGGGGTGAGCGAGCAGTACTTC. It is translated as CASSLGVSEQYF.

The gene calls are TRBV18 and TRBJ2-3; weak D call: TRBD2 (6 bases). The CDR3 has 15 amino acids. V was cut by 1 base and J by 2 bases, with 10 bases left in between. Germline V gene data show CDR1 as KGHSH and CDR2 as LQKENI. The CDR3 spells CASSPLPGVTDTQYF. The DNA for the CDR3 is TGTGCCAGCTCACCACTCCCGGGGGTCACAGATACGCAGTATTTT.

This clonotype has a count of ten or more. CDR3 DNA: TGTGCCACCAGTCCCGGGACTAGCAACCTCAATGAGCAGTTCTTC. This gives the protein CATSPGTSNLNEQFF. The V call is TRBV24-1, the J call TRBJ2-1, with TRBD2 identical over 9 bases. The CDR3 length is 15 residues. The V gene's germline CDR1 is KGHDR and CDR2 SFDVKD. J lost 6 bases, V lost 6 bases, and 8 bases had no gene match.

This clonotype was found many times. The J gene is TRBJ2-7, the V gene TRBV27; D perhaps matches TRBD1 (6 bases). CDR3 size: 14 residues. The germline V gene encodes CDR1 MNHEY and CDR2 SMNVEV (reference sequence). Trimming took off 5 bases at V and 0 bases at J, with 11 bases between the two ends. CDR3 DNA: TGTGCCAGCAGTCGACAGGAGAGCTCCTACGAGCAGTACTTC. Translation: CASSRQESSYEQYF.